A single sample is the source of the 22 T cell receptor beta chains below, sequenced in a study of T cell changes during pregnancy in multiple sclerosis. Measured with immunoSEQ multiplex PCR; TCRdb has only the in-frame clones, and not every one. The table lists 98,000 or so clones, approximately 93% of them singletons. The material sequenced was peripheral blood, taken after pregnancy. These receptors were collected from a female donor with multiple sclerosis, enrolled in a pregnancy study.

This clone was observed a single time. The V and J genes are TRBV9 and TRBJ2-7; no firm D call. CDR1 SGDLS and CDR2 YYNGEE come from the germline V gene. Trimming removed 2 bases from V and 6 bases from J, with 15 bases in between. The CDR3 consists of 14 residues. CDR3 sequence: CASSVRGDSTEQYF. CDR3 DNA sequence: TGTGCCAGCAGCGTTCGCGGCGATTCGACCGAGCAGTACTTC.

The chain carries TRBV28 and TRBJ2-1, with TRBD2 matching 8 bases. Per germline, CDR1 MDHEN and CDR2 SYDVKM. Unmatched junction bases numbered 5, after V lost 2 bases and J lost 8 bases. The CDR3 loop spans 14 amino acids. CDR3 bases: TGTGCCAGCAGTTTAAGCGGGAGTTTCTATGAGCAGTTCTTC. Translating it yields CASSLSGSFYEQFF. Based on the CDR3 plus reference TRBV28 and TRBJ2-1, the full variable domain is DVKVTQSSRYLVKRTGEKVFLECVQDMDHENMFWYRQDPGLGLRLIYFSYDVKMKEKGDIPEGYSVSREKKERFSLILESASTNQTSMYLCASSLSGSFYEQFFGPGTRLTVL.

This clone was observed a handful of times. The chain links TRBV30 to TRBJ1-1, with a possible D match to TRBD1 (5 bases). This CDR3 region has 13 residues. Per the germline V gene, CDR1 is GTSNPN and CDR2 is SVGIG (reference sequence). V was pared by 4 bases and J by 7 bases, with 16 bases between. The CDR3 sequence is CAWTQGSGVEAFF. DNA for the CDR3: TGTGCCTGGACACAAGGATCGGGGGTTGAAGCTTTCTTT.

The V call is TRBV5-1, the J call TRBJ1-4, with 10 bases identical to TRBD1. The CDR3 spans 14 residues. Trimming at V came to 5 bases and at J to 6 bases, leaving 4 bases not matched to a gene. The germline CDR1 and CDR2 sequences are SGHRS and YFSETQ. CDR3 nucleotides: TGCGCCAGCAGACCCGGGACAGGGGATGAAAAACTGTTTTTT. This sequence encodes CASRPGTGDEKLFF.

The rearrangement uses TRBV5-8 and TRBJ2-1, with 12 positions matching TRBD2. The CDR3 extends over 16 amino acids. V was pared by 5 bases and J by 10 bases, with 13 bases of the junction left unmatched. CDR1 SGHTS and CDR2 YDEGEE come from the germline V gene. CDR3 DNA sequence: TGTGCCAGCAGTCTCTTAAGGGGACTAGCGGGTACAGAGCAGTTCTTC. It is translated as CASSLLRGLAGTEQFF.

This chain links TRBV5-1 with TRBJ1-5, with D possibly TRBD1 on 5 matching bases. CDR1 SGHRS and CDR2 YFSETQ come from the germline V gene. CDR3 length equals 16 residues. The V end lost 4 bases, the J end lost 4 bases, and 18 bases lay between the germline ends. Here the CDR3 reads CASSPWRRESNQPQHF. The CDR3, as DNA: TGCGCCAGCAGCCCATGGCGCAGGGAATCTAATCAGCCCCAGCATTTT.

This clone appeared a few times. This chain connects TRBV2 to TRBJ2-5, with D perhaps TRBD1 (6 bases). The germline V gene has CDR1 SNHLY and CDR2 FYNNEI. The length of the CDR3 is 13 residues. Between the trimmed V and J ends, which lost 5 bases and 4 bases, there was a span of 11 bases. CDR3 coding DNA: TGTGCCAGCAGTCCTTGGACAGCAGAGACCCAGTACTTC. This codes for CASSPWTAETQYF.

The chain joins TRBV25-1 to TRBJ1-2; D gene unclear. Germline V gene data show CDR1 as MGHDK and CDR2 as SYGVNS. The CDR3 runs 11 residues. The CDR3 reads CAVEAWSGYTF. DNA for the CDR3: TGTGCGGTGGAAGCTTGGAGCGGCTACACCTTC.

The chain uses TRBV7-9 and TRBJ1-1; D remains ambiguous. Trimming stripped 5 bases from V and 4 bases from J, with 14 bases between. Germline V gene lookup returns CDR1 SEHNR and CDR2 FQNEAQ (reference sequence). This CDR3 spans 14 amino acids. The CDR3 protein is CASSLTRGSTEAFF. The CDR3 bases are TGTGCCAGCAGCCTAACTCGGGGTAGCACTGAAGCTTTCTTT.

This chain uses TRBV11-1 with TRBJ2-1, with 7 bases that match TRBD1. V was clipped by 1 base and J by 3 bases; unmatched bases: 9. Germline V gene sequence: CDR1 SGHAT, CDR2 FQDESV (reference sequence). The length of the CDR3 is 17 residues. CDR3 bases: TGTGCCAGCAGCTTAGGAGGGTCGGCAGGGGGCTACAATGAGCAGTTCTTC. Its translation is CASSLGGSAGGYNEQFF. Together with reference TRBV11-1 and TRBJ2-1, the CDR3 gives the full variable domain: EAEVAQSPRYKITEKSQAVAFWCDPISGHATLYWYRQILGQGPELLVQFQDESVVDDSQLPKDRFSAERLKGVDSTLKIQPAELGDSAMYLCASSLGGSAGGYNEQFFGPGTRLTVL.

This rearrangement joins TRBV5-6 to TRBJ2-7; tentative D call: TRBD2 (5 bases). Per germline, CDR1 SGHDT and CDR2 YYEEEE. This CDR3 spans 13 amino acids. The V gene lost 2 bases and the J gene lost 6 bases, with 12 bases spanning the gap. CDR3 bases: TGTGCCAGCAGCTTCCCGACTATGAGCGAGCAGTACTTC. Its translation is CASSFPTMSEQYF.

The chain joins TRBV19 to TRBJ2-2, with a tentative D call TRBD1 (5 bases). Trimming took off 6 bases at V and 5 bases at J, with 7 bases between the two ends. CDR3 length equals 12 residues. Germline V gene lookup returns CDR1 LNHDA and CDR2 SQIVND (reference sequence). CDR3 coding DNA: TGTGCCAGTAGCCAGGGAACCGGGGAGCTGTTTTTT. It encodes CASSQGTGELFF.

The chain couples TRBV28 to TRBJ2-5, with D possibly TRBD1 on 6 matching bases. The CDR3 spans 14 residues. Trimming removed 7 bases from V and 4 bases from J, with 16 bases in between. CDR1 is MDHEN, CDR2 SYDVKM, per germline. The CDR3 nucleotides read TGTGCCAGCAATATACAGGGTAGGGGAGAGACCCAGTACTTC. Translating it yields CASNIQGRGETQYF.

V and J are TRBV27 and TRBJ1-1; TRBD1 aligns across 12 bases. This CDR3 region has 16 residues. Germline V gene lookup returns CDR1 MNHEY and CDR2 SMNVEV (reference sequence). V shed 6 bases, J shed 2 bases, and the junction held 7 bases outside the gene matches. The CDR3 DNA is TGTGCCAGCAGGCGGGGACAGGGGGCGAGAAACACTGAAGCTTTCTTT. It is translated as CASRRGQGARNTEAFF.

The genes are TRBV6-5 and TRBJ2-4; weak D call: TRBD2 (6 bases). V lost 0 bases and J lost 8, with 11 bases in between. From germline, CDR1 is MNHEY and CDR2 SVGAGI. The CDR3 spans 14 residues. CDR3 protein: CASSYSVGGYIQYF. As DNA, the CDR3 is TGTGCCAGCAGTTACTCGGTGGGGGGTTACATTCAGTACTTC.

CDR3 sequence: CASSSSSSGGQLNEKLFF. In DNA, the CDR3 is TGTGCCAGCAGCTCATCGTCATCCGGAGGACAGCTTAATGAAAAACTGTTTTTT. The V gene is TRBV7-9, the J gene TRBJ1-4; D might be TRBD1 (6 bases). With 4 bases removed from V and 4 bases from J, the gap between germline ends came to 22 bases. Germline V gives CDR1 SEHNR, CDR2 FQNEAQ (reference sequence). CDR3 length equals 18 residues.

The CDR3 DNA reads TGTGCCAGCAGTATAGGACAGAATCAGCCCCAGCATTTT. Its translation: CASSIGQNQPQHF. This chain connects TRBV6-1 to TRBJ1-5; D is perhaps TRBD1 (6 bases). The CDR3 runs 13 residues. Per the germline V gene, CDR1 is MNHNS and CDR2 is SASEGT. V lost 5 bases and J 4 bases, leaving 9 bases between the germline ends.

The gene calls are TRBV10-2 and TRBJ2-2, with 10 positions matching TRBD2. The germline V gene has CDR1 WSHSY and CDR2 SAAADI. The CDR3 consists of 17 residues. After removal of 6 bases from V and 4 bases from J, the junction contained 11 bases not matched to a gene. The CDR3 coding sequence is TGCGCCAGCAGGCGCATTCCTAGCGGGAGTGTCACCGGGGAGCTGTTTTTT. Amino acid sequence: CASRRIPSGSVTGELFF.

The V and J genes are TRBV28 and TRBJ2-5; 10 bases match TRBD1. Germline CDR1 and CDR2: MDHEN and SYDVKM. The CDR3 covers 16 residues. The V and J ends lost 5 bases and 5 bases, in that order; junction bases with no gene match: 11. In DNA form, the CDR3 reads TGTGCCAGCAGTGGCGCCGGGACAGGGGATCGGGAGACCCAGTACTTC. It is translated as CASSGAGTGDRETQYF. The complete variable domain, with remaining parts taken from reference TRBV28 and TRBJ2-5, reads DVKVTQSSRYLVKRTGEKVFLECVQDMDHENMFWYRQDPGLGLRLIYFSYDVKMKEKGDIPEGYSVSREKKERFSLILESASTNQTSMYLCASSGAGTGDRETQYFGPGTRLLVL.

V usage is TRBV5-1 and J usage is TRBJ2-2; D gene ambiguous. There are 16 residues in the CDR3. The ends were cut back, 4 bases at V and 7 bases at J, with 20 bases in the middle. The germline gives CDR1 SGHRS, CDR2 YFSETQ. Here the CDR3 reads CASSPHSWPDGGELFF. CDR3 in DNA: TGCGCCAGCAGCCCCCATAGCTGGCCCGACGGCGGGGAGCTGTTTTTT. Together with reference TRBV5-1 and TRBJ2-2, the CDR3 gives the full variable domain: KAGVTQTPRYLIKTRGQQVTLSCSPISGHRSVSWYQQTPGQGLQFLFEYFSETQRNKGNFPGRFSGRQFSNSRSEMNVSTLELGDSALYLCASSPHSWPDGGELFFGEGSRLTVL.

This clone showed up just once. The rearrangement joins TRBV28 to TRBJ2-7, with 7 bases that match TRBD1. The germline V gene has CDR1 MDHEN and CDR2 SYDVKM. The CDR3 is made up of 15 amino acids. With V trimmed by 3 bases and J by 12 bases, 17 bases remained unmatched. Here the CDR3 reads CASSFPAGGDGRRYF. DNA of the CDR3: TGTGCCAGCAGTTTTCCCGCAGGGGGAGATGGACGGCGGTACTTC.

The chain combines TRBV4-2 with TRBJ1-5, with 11 bases aligning to TRBD1. After removal of 4 bases from V and 2 bases from J, the junction contained 10 bases not matched to a gene. CDR1 LGHNA and CDR2 YNFKEQ come from the germline V gene. The CDR3 has 18 residues. The CDR3: CASSPSADRGLGNQPQHF. The CDR3 DNA sequence: TGTGCCAGCAGCCCCTCCGCGGACAGGGGGCTTGGCAATCAGCCCCAGCATTTT.